These T cell receptor beta chains were read from a single sample in a study of T cell repertoires in cytomegalovirus infection. Via MiXCR, TCRdb re-called the reads, giving one row per CDR3 protein. The sample yields approximately 140,000 distinct CDR3 sequences, 7.5% to 9% seen once. Sequencing used PBMCs. Receptors were obtained from a human donor in good health (CMV status not recorded). Some clones in this sample may be carry-over from other donors' samples. Each CDR3 is given with its conserved first and last residue. D genes are given only for firm matches. Size tells how often a clone was seen (once, few, many) or the class of an expanded clone, and some rows leave it out.

>TRBJ2-5|.|.|TRBV20-1
CSAVELRETQYF
TGCAGTGCGGTAGAGCTTCGAGAGACCCAGTACTTC
>TRBJ2-1|TRBD2|once|TRBV12-5
CASGPSGGAREQFF
TGTGCTAGTGGCCCTAGCGGGGGGGCTCGTGAGCAGTTCTTC
>TRBJ2-1|.|.|TRBV5-5
CAINRDPGSNEQFF
TGTGCCATCAACCGGGACCCTGGAAGCAATGAGCAGTTCTTC
>TRBJ1-1|.|.|TRBV19
CASSIIPGSPTEAFF
TGTGCCAGTAGTATCATCCCAGGGAGTCCCACTGAAGCTTTCTTT
>TRBJ2-1|.|few|TRBV6-2/TRBV6-3
CASSYSERASRPNEQFF
TGTGCCAGCAGTTACTCAGAAAGGGCCTCCCGCCCGAATGAGCAGTTCTTC
>TRBJ2-7|TRBD1|many|TRBV6-1
CASRPSGTGWAYEQYF
TGTGCCAGCAGACCCTCCGGGACAGGGTGGGCCTACGAGCAGTACTTC
>TRBJ2-1|TRBD1|many|TRBV7-3
CASSLNTGTAVYNEQFF
TGTGCCAGCAGCTTGAACACCGGGACAGCAGTTTACAATGAGCAGTTCTTC
>TRBJ1-1|.|few|TRBV10-3
CATNGPSMNTEAFF
TGTGCCACGAACGGGCCCAGCATGAACACTGAAGCTTTCTTT
>TRBJ2-1|.|many|TRBV6-4
CASSDSPALNEQFF
TGTGCCAGCAGTGACTCTCCAGCTCTAAATGAGCAGTTCTTC
>TRBJ2-7|TRBD2|.|TRBV4-1
CASSQGSGSEQYF
TGCGCCAGCAGCCAAGGTAGCGGGAGCGAGCAGTACTTC
>TRBJ2-1|.|many|TRBV7-8
CASSLVVQGNEQFF
TGTGCCAGCAGCTTGGTTGTTCAAGGCAATGAGCAGTTCTTC
>TRBJ2-5|.|few|TRBV20-1
CSAFRRGAQETQYF
TGCAGTGCTTTCCGTCGAGGGGCACAAGAGACCCAGTACTTC
>TRBJ1-2|.|many|TRBV28
CASSLNRMGYGYTF
TGTGCCAGCAGTTTAAACCGTATGGGGTATGGCTACACCTTC
>TRBJ2-7|TRBD1|few|TRBV20-1
CSARGLGRTGESEQYF
TGCAGTGCTAGGGGGTTGGGGAGGACAGGGGAAAGCGAGCAGTACTTC
>TRBJ2-7|TRBD1|many|TRBV20-1
CSAPWTGELTYEQYF
TGCAGTGCCCCTTGGACAGGGGAACTCACCTACGAGCAGTACTTC
>TRBJ1-6|.|.|TRBV28
CASSAAGNSPLHF
TGTGCCAGCAGTGCAGCAGGGAATTCACCCCTCCACTTT
>TRBJ2-1|.|many|TRBV12-3/TRBV12-4
CASRGRNRVKEQFF
TGTGCCAGCAGGGGCCGGAACAGGGTGAAAGAGCAGTTCTTC
>TRBJ2-1|TRBD1|many|TRBV7-8
CASSPWTGGDEQFF
TGTGCCAGCAGCCCTTGGACAGGGGGGGATGAGCAGTTCTTC
>TRBJ2-5|TRBD1|many|TRBV12-3/TRBV12-4
CASSFTGGETQYF
TGTGCCAGCAGTTTCACAGGGGGAGAGACCCAGTACTTC
>TRBJ2-7|TRBD1|many|TRBV7-9
CASSPIQGADEQYF
TGTGCCAGCAGCCCAATACAGGGGGCAGATGAGCAGTACTTC
>TRBJ1-2|TRBD1|many|TRBV7-2
CASRRRQGVNYGYTF
TGTGCCAGCCGTCGACGGCAGGGGGTTAACTATGGCTACACCTTC
>TRBJ2-5|.|many|TRBV5-4
CASSFPGVETQYF
TGTGCCAGCAGCTTCCCGGGAGTGGAGACCCAGTACTTC
>TRBJ1-6|.|many|TRBV20-1
CSAPRDGDSPLHF
TGCAGTGCCCCCCGGGACGGAGATTCACCCCTCCACTTT
>TRBJ2-3|.|many|TRBV7-2
CASSSQTPDTQYF
TGTGCCAGCAGCTCGCAGACCCCAGATACGCAGTATTTT
>TRBJ1-4|TRBD1|many|TRBV2
CASSPGTGAEKLFF
TGTGCCAGCAGTCCCGGGACAGGGGCTGAAAAACTGTTTTTT
>TRBJ2-5|.|many|TRBV14
CASSQGSGRSQETQYF
TGTGCCAGCAGCCAGGGTTCCGGACGATCGCAAGAGACCCAGTACTTC
>TRBJ1-2|.|.|TRBV29-1
CSVGSGNGYTF
TGCAGCGTCGGGTCGGGGAATGGCTACACCTTC
>TRBJ1-1|.|many|TRBV14
CASSFHPGTKGNTEAFF
TGTGCCAGCAGCTTTCACCCCGGGACAAAGGGGAACACTGAAGCTTTCTTT
>TRBJ2-1|TRBD1|few|TRBV14
CASSQGLGTGTGTYNEQFF
TGTGCCAGCAGCCAAGGGCTAGGGACAGGTACTGGGACCTACAATGAGCAGTTCTTC
>TRBJ1-2|.|few|TRBV10-3
CAIGGETEDYGYTF
TGTGCCATCGGTGGAGAAACCGAGGACTATGGCTACACCTTC
>TRBJ2-7|.|few|TRBV10-3
CAISAGQLAYEQYF
TGTGCCATCAGTGCCGGACAGTTAGCCTACGAGCAGTACTTC
>TRBJ1-1|.|many|TRBV5-6
CASSPWARREAFF
TGTGCCAGCAGCCCCTGGGCCAGAAGAGAAGCTTTCTTT
>TRBJ2-3|.|many|TRBV5-1
CASSFSGAPDTQYF
TGCGCCAGCAGCTTTTCCGGGGCCCCAGATACGCAGTATTTT
>TRBJ2-5|TRBD2|many|TRBV28
CASRGGAGQETQYF
TGTGCCAGCAGGGGGGGAGCGGGGCAAGAGACCCAGTACTTC
>TRBJ2-3|.|many|TRBV20-1
CSAFQLADTQYF
TGCAGTGCCTTCCAACTTGCAGATACGCAGTATTTT
>TRBJ1-1|.|many|TRBV9
CASSEEGEVTEAFF
TGTGCCAGCAGCGAGGAGGGGGAGGTCACTGAAGCTTTCTTT
>TRBJ1-1|TRBD1|few|TRBV20-1
CSAGAVDRGPEAFF
TGCAGTGCTGGCGCAGTCGACAGGGGCCCTGAAGCTTTCTTT
>TRBJ2-7|.|many|TRBV19
CASRGGTYEQYF
TGTGCCAGTCGTGGGGGAACCTACGAGCAGTACTTC
>TRBJ1-1|TRBD1|.|TRBV9
CASSVGTGGFEAFF
TGTGCCAGCAGCGTAGGGACAGGGGGTTTCGAAGCTTTCTTT
>TRBJ2-7|TRBD1|.|TRBV28
CASSGNRGSYEQYF
TGTGCCAGCAGTGGAAACAGGGGATCGTACGAGCAGTACTTC
>TRBJ2-5|TRBD2|many|TRBV7-8
CASSLSAGTREETQYF
TGTGCCAGCAGCTTATCCGCCGGGACTAGGGAGGAGACCCAGTACTTC
>TRBJ1-4|.|.|TRBV7-8
CASSLKPTWKLFF
TGTGCCAGCAGCTTAAAGCCAACCTGGAAGCTGTTTTTT